This section outlines one T cell receptor beta chain sequence together with its context. Antigen: not known. The PCR template was genomic DNA. The TCR beta CDR3 region was amplified using 30 forward and 13 reverse primers. TCRdb independently ran MiXCR on the multiplex PCR reads; one entry per CDR3 protein. This table has fewer than 350,000 distinct CDR3 sequences, more than 40% appearing once. These data are taken from a study of type 1 and type 2 diabetes patients. Turning to the study itself: From PBMCs, CD4+ and CD8+ T cells were isolated by magnetic microbeads. Notes on the study in general: In type 2 diabetes, highly-expanded CD4+ clones took a median roughly 4% of reads.

This CDR3 spans 14 amino acids. V shed 6 bases and J shed 8 bases, with 22 bases lying between them. Germline CDR1 reads DFQATT; CDR2 reads SNEGSKA (reference sequence). The sample was peripheral blood mononuclear cells (PBMCs). The TCR sequence derives from a man between 18 and 35 years old with type 2 diabetes. This chain uses TRBV20-1 with TRBJ1-2; D might be TRBD1 (5 bases). The CDR3 nucleotides read TGCAGTGCGCCCTGGGATGGGGCTGCGGGGGGCTACACCTTC. Protein sequence: CSAPWDGAAGGYTF.